These T cell receptor beta chains were read from a single sample in a study of tumor-infiltrating lymphocytes in primary liver carcinoma. TCRdb processed the multiplex PCR reads anew with MiXCR; each CDR3 protein has one entry. The sample carries fewer than 400,000 distinct CDR3 sequences, 60% to 80% recorded once. Sequencing used peripheral blood. These TCRs come from a middle-aged man with primary liver carcinoma and hepatitis B virus infection. CDR3s include the opening cysteine and the closing phenylalanine or tryptophan. The D gene is left open where the match is weak. Not all rows give a size; the values are once, few, many and, for expanded clones, a class.

size,J,V,D,length,CDR3,DNA
-,TRBJ2-3,TRBV5-4,-,15,CTSSFRGLITDAQYF,TGTACCAGCAGCTTCAGGGGACTAATCACAGATGCGCAGTATTTT
-,TRBJ2-1,TRBV6-6,TRBD1,21,CASSYSTGGKRGFSSYNEQFF,TGTGCCAGCAGTTACTCCACAGGGGGCAAGCGGGGCTTCAGCTCCTACAATGAGCAGTTCTTC
-,TRBJ1-4,TRBV29-1,TRBD1,13,CSVEGQRDEKLFF,TGCAGCGTTGAGGGACAGAGGGACGAAAAACTGTTTTTT
few,TRBJ1-1,TRBV30,-,11,CACWGTTEAFF,TGTGCCTGCTGGGGGACAACTGAAGCTTTCTTT
many,TRBJ2-3,TRBV10-3,-,16,CAISQGTTLEADTQYF,TGTGCCATCAGCCAAGGGACAACGCTTGAGGCAGATACGCAGTATTTT
few,TRBJ2-5,TRBV10-2,-,12,CASRVVGETQYF,TGCGCCAGCCGGGTTGTGGGGGAGACCCAGTACTTC
-,TRBJ1-2,TRBV24-1,-,13,CTTSDPTAGGYTF,TGTACCACCAGTGACCCGACTGCGGGTGGCTACACCTTC
once,TRBJ2-3,TRBV10-1,-,16,CASSDPQCGSTDTQYF,TGCGCCAGCAGTGATCCTCAATGCGGGAGCACAGATACGCAGTATTTT
many,TRBJ2-5,TRBV5-4,-,12,CASSLDRETQYF,TGTGCCAGCAGCTTGGACCGAGAGACCCAGTACTTC
-,TRBJ2-3,TRBV21-1,-,16,CASELLRAGGTDTPYF,TGTGCCAGTGAGCTTTTACGGGCGGGAGGAACGGATACGCCGTATTTT
-,TRBJ1-2,TRBV21-1,-,13,CASSKGAGGGYTF,TGTGCCAGCAGCAAAGGGGCCGGGGGTGGCTACACCTTC
many,TRBJ2-1,TRBV4-2,TRBD2,18,CASSHFSGRTLSYNEQFF,TGTGCCAGCAGCCACTTTAGCGGGAGGACTCTCTCCTACAATGAGCAGTTCTTC
-,TRBJ1-4,TRBV29-1,-,13,CSVWDKGDEKLFF,TGCAGCGTATGGGACAAGGGAGATGAAAAATTGTTTTTT
many,TRBJ2-7,TRBV11-1,-,15,CASSARLSGPYEQYF,TGTGCCAGCAGCGCCCGTTTGTCGGGACCCTACGAGCAGTACTTC
-,TRBJ2-1,TRBV7-9,TRBD2,15,CANRFREGPYNEQFF,TGTGCCAACAGATTTAGGGAGGGCCCGTACAATGAGCAGTTCTTC
-,TRBJ2-3,TRBV29-1,-,12,CSVVRGTDTRYF,TGCAGCGTTGTGCGGGGCACAGATACGCGGTATTTT
-,TRBJ2-7,TRBV6-1,-,12,CASSEHLYVQYF,TGTGCCAGCAGTGAGCACCTCTACGTGCAGTACTTC
-,TRBJ2-1,TRBV11-2,TRBD2,17,CASSFGTTGGLYSEQFF,TGTGCCAGCAGCTTTGGGACTACAGGAGGGCTGTACAGTGAGCAGTTCTTC
once,TRBJ1-5,TRBV7-9,-,18,CASSFEMGTVGSNQPQHF,TGTGCCAGCAGTTTCGAAATGGGGACGGTTGGAAGCAATCAGCCCCAGCATTTT
many,TRBJ2-3,TRBV6-1,TRBD2,15,CASSEGTSGRNTQYF,TGTGCCAGCAGTGAGGGGACTAGCGGGAGAAATACGCAGTATTTT
many,TRBJ2-2,TRBV10-3,-,14,CAIKSFRGTGELFF,TGTGCCATCAAGAGCTTTAGAGGCACCGGGGAGCTGTTTTTT
many,TRBJ2-1,TRBV6-2/TRBV6-3,-,12,CAGSARENEQFF,TGTGCCGGCTCGGCGCGGGAAAATGAGCAGTTCTTC
-,TRBJ2-1,TRBV6-2/TRBV6-3,-,12,CASTLGGSEQFF,TGTGCCAGTACCCTTGGTGGGAGTGAGCAGTTCTTC
-,TRBJ2-7,TRBV7-9,TRBD2,16,CASSLALAGVTYEQYF,TGTGCCAGCAGTTTAGCACTAGCGGGGGTTACCTACGAGCAGTACTTC
many,TRBJ2-7,TRBV7-9,TRBD2,18,CASSFAPLAGGFGYEQYF,TGTGCCAGCAGCTTCGCCCCCCTAGCGGGAGGGTTCGGCTACGAGCAGTACTTC
once,TRBJ1-6,TRBV29-1,-,13,CSVRDGANSPPHF,TGCAGCGTTCGGGACGGGGCAAATTCACCACCCCACTTT
once,TRBJ2-1,TRBV7-2,-,15,CASSSPLGRSHEQFF,TGTGCCAGCAGCTCCCCCCTGGGGAGGTCCCATGAGCAGTTCTTC
few,TRBJ2-3,TRBV28,TRBD2,14,CATGGVPRTDTQYF,TGTGCCACTGGGGGGGTGCCGCGCACAGATACGCAGTATTTT
few,TRBJ1-4,TRBV25-1,TRBD1,15,CASSEDRGSNEKLFF,TGTGCCAGCAGTGAGGACAGGGGCTCTAATGAAAAACTGTTTTTT
-,TRBJ2-7,TRBV5-1,-,15,CASSLAGRLDYEQYF,TGCGCCAGCAGCTTGGCCGGGAGACTAGACTACGAGCAGTACTTC
-,TRBJ2-3,TRBV29-1,-,14,CSVAASVGTDMQYF,TGTAGCGTTGCGGCTAGCGTGGGCACAGATATGCAGTATTTT
-,TRBJ1-5,TRBV4-1,-,16,CASGQETGYSNQPQHF,TGCGCCAGCGGCCAAGAGACGGGTTATAGCAATCAGCCCCAGCATTTT
-,TRBJ1-3,TRBV6-5,-,15,CANSRDIASGNTIYF,TGTGCCAACAGTCGGGACATAGCCTCCGGAAACACCATATATTTT
few,TRBJ2-5,TRBV5-6,-,12,CASSLSRETQYF,TGTGCCAGCAGCCTGTCTCGAGAGACCCAGTACTTC
many,TRBJ1-2,TRBV10-3,TRBD1,13,CAITIDRAYGYTF,TGTGCCATCACCATTGACAGGGCCTATGGCTACACCTTC
few,TRBJ1-5,TRBV7-8,-,15,CASSLAGGSNQPQHF,TGTGCCAGCAGCTTAGCGGGGGGTAGTAATCAGCCCCAGCATTTT